This T cell receptor beta chain was sequenced in a study of T cells in Graves' hyperthyroidism and ophthalmopathy. CDR3 length equals 12 residues. Trimming removed 8 bases from V and 5 bases from J, with 13 bases in between. Germline CDR1 reads KGHSH; CDR2 reads LQKENI. TCR beta CDR3 regions were amplified from RNA. With the HTBI primer set, the TCR CDR3 went through a first round of RT-PCR. TCRdb reprocessed the multiplex PCR reads via MiXCR and lists one record per CDR3 protein. The table includes some 360,000 distinct CDR3 sequences, about 15% detected once. Not enrolled were patients with uncontrolled infection, other autoimmune disease, pregnancy or lactation.

The clonotype originates from a woman aged 60 to 75 with Graves' hyperthyroidism. The chain is built from TRBV18 and TRBJ2-7; TRBD1 might be the D (6 bases). The sample comprised blood. The CDR3 sequence is CASGDKFHEQYF. CDR3 DNA: TGTGCCAGCGGGGACAAATTCCACGAGCAGTACTTC.